The 3 T cell receptor beta chains reported below all come from one sample, sequenced in a study of T cell responses to AZD1222 COVID-19 vaccine (dated by TCRdb to 2020 to 2023). Libraries were prepared through the immunoSEQ multiplex PCR assay. TCRdb retrieved this table from immuneACCESS and kept in-frame rearrangements only. Not all clones are present; in checked studies, unresolved V genes account for under half, and no reason is known for the remainder. The sample has over 150,000 clones on record, 90% to 95% of them singletons. Under 1.1% of the sample comes from the top ten. In the paper's terms, the time point label means: about 28 days (+/-7) after the second vaccine dose. In the paper's terms, the treatment or condition label means: meningococcal conjugate vaccine given as trial control. Sequencing was performed on peripheral blood, taken 28 days after the second dose of the MenACWY control vaccine. The receptors were gathered from an adult who received the MenACWY meningococcal vaccine as a control.

The chain couples TRBV11-2 to TRBJ1-4; D may be TRBD1 (6 bases). Trimming removed 2 bases at V and 7 bases at J, with 20 bases between. The V gene's germline CDR1 is SGHAT and CDR2 FQNNGV. The CDR3 length is 17 residues. This CDR3 is CASSLSRGRGSGEKLFF. CDR3 sequence (DNA): TGTGCCAGCAGCTTAAGCAGGGGTAGGGGTTCCGGTGAAAAACTGTTTTTT.

V and J are TRBV4-3 and TRBJ2-7; 8 nucleotides match TRBD1. Germline values: CDR1 LGHNA, CDR2 YSLEER. The CDR3 has 14 residues. J lost 3 bases, V lost 3 bases, and 4 bases had no gene match. CDR3 sequence reads: CASSHRTGNYEQYF. CDR3 nucleotide sequence: TGCGCCAGCAGCCACCGGACAGGGAACTACGAGCAGTACTTC.

The chain carries TRBV15 and TRBJ1-2; D is uncertain. The V end was cut by 0 bases, the J end by 2 bases, with 10 bases between. CDR3 length equals 15 residues. Germline-derived CDR1 and CDR2 are LNHNV and YYDKDF (reference sequence). The CDR3 DNA follows: TGTGCCACCAGCAGAGATTGGACCCGGAACTATGGCTACACCTTC. Its protein product is CATSRDWTRNYGYTF.